The rows below give T cell receptor beta chains drawn from one sample of a study of T cell responses to AZD1222 COVID-19 vaccine. Method: immunoSEQ multiplex PCR; TCRdb's copy keeps in-frame clones and lacks some. The sample yields 110,000 to 150,000 clones, just over 90% seen once. Specimen: peripheral blood, collected on day 0 of AZD1222 vaccination. The origin of the receptors is an adult in good health. CDR3s include the opening cysteine and the closing phenylalanine or tryptophan. The D gene is left open where the match is weak. Size tells how often a clone was seen (once, few, many) or the class of an expanded clone, and some rows leave it out.

abundance: NA
d_gene: NA
v_gene: TRBV7-9
j_gene: TRBJ1-3
CDR3nt: TGTGCCAGCAGCTTGGGCACCGACGGCTGGGCTGGAAACACCATATATTTT
CDR3aa: CASSLGTDGWAGNTIYF

abundance: NA
d_gene: NA
v_gene: TRBV2
j_gene: TRBJ1-5
CDR3nt: TGTGCCAGCAGTGAACGGAGCAATCAGCCCCAGCATTTT
CDR3aa: CASSERSNQPQHF

abundance: NA
d_gene: NA
v_gene: TRBV4-1
j_gene: TRBJ2-5
CDR3nt: TGCGCCAGCAGCCAAGATAGGGGGTCCGGGGAGACCCAGTACTTC
CDR3aa: CASSQDRGSGETQYF

abundance: NA
d_gene: NA
v_gene: TRBV7-3
j_gene: TRBJ2-3
CDR3nt: TGTGCCAGCAGCTTTTTCGGTGGGGGCACAGATACGCAGTATTTT
CDR3aa: CASSFFGGGTDTQYF

abundance: once
d_gene: TRBD1
v_gene: TRBV4-2
j_gene: TRBJ1-6
CDR3nt: TGTGCCAGCAGCCAGAGCACAGGGGGACAGGGGGTTTCACCCCTCCACTTT
CDR3aa: CASSQSTGGQGVSPLHF

abundance: NA
d_gene: TRBD2
v_gene: TRBV28
j_gene: TRBJ2-5
CDR3nt: TGTGCCAGCAGTTTACAGCGGGGGGCGGGGGAGACCCAGTACTTC
CDR3aa: CASSLQRGAGETQYF

abundance: NA
d_gene: TRBD2
v_gene: TRBV4-2
j_gene: TRBJ2-1
CDR3nt: TGTGCCAGCAGCCTGATAGCGGGGGGTTACAATGAGCAGTTCTTC
CDR3aa: CASSLIAGGYNEQFF

abundance: NA
d_gene: NA
v_gene: TRBV30
j_gene: TRBJ2-1
CDR3nt: TGTGCCTGGAGCTCCCCGTCCGGGAGCTCCTACAATGAGCAGTTCTTC
CDR3aa: CAWSSPSGSSYNEQFF

abundance: NA
d_gene: NA
v_gene: TRBV18
j_gene: TRBJ2-7
CDR3nt: TGTGCCAGCTCACCAACCGGGACCCAGAGGGCATACGAGCAGTACTTC
CDR3aa: CASSPTGTQRAYEQYF

abundance: NA
d_gene: TRBD1
v_gene: TRBV28
j_gene: TRBJ1-5
CDR3nt: TGTGCCAACAGCAGGGGGGGAAGCAATCAGCCCCAGCATTTT
CDR3aa: CANSRGGSNQPQHF

abundance: NA
d_gene: NA
v_gene: TRBV6-5
j_gene: TRBJ1-6
CDR3nt: TGTGCCAGCAGTTACCTGACGAGTGGGGGCCAATCACCCCTCCACTTT
CDR3aa: CASSYLTSGGQSPLHF

abundance: NA
d_gene: NA
v_gene: TRBV7-2
j_gene: TRBJ2-1
CDR3nt: TGTGCCACCTCAGAAGCAGGGTATAGCTACAATGAGCAGTTCTTC
CDR3aa: CATSEAGYSYNEQFF

abundance: NA
d_gene: NA
v_gene: TRBV30
j_gene: TRBJ1-4
CDR3nt: TGTGCCTCATTCCTAGGGGTCGCAACTAATGAAAAACTGTTTTTT
CDR3aa: CASFLGVATNEKLFF

abundance: NA
d_gene: TRBD1
v_gene: TRBV2
j_gene: TRBJ2-7
CDR3nt: TGTGCCAGCAGGGGACAGACCTACGAGCAGTACTTC
CDR3aa: CASRGQTYEQYF